This T cell receptor (beta chain) was sequenced for a study of spatial heterogeneity in lung cancer. Study background: Each unique TCR and UMI combination was seen more than ten times on average in raw reads. Overall study results and limits: For expanded intratumoral alpha and beta TCRs, counts tracked tumor mutation counts. Approximate estimated coverage of tumor T cells amounted to approximately 6.8% for alpha and roughly 13% for beta chains.

Noted time point: sample taken at primary tumor resection. This clonotype was observed at least ten times. Its target is unknown. TCRdb itself ran the 5' RACE reads through MiXCR, one entry per CDR3 protein. The repertoire includes approximately 9,600 distinct CDR3 sequences, around 5.5% of them detected once, and around a quarter sits in the top ten. The receptor was isolated from a female donor with early-stage non-small cell lung cancer. The starting material was lung tumor tissue, obtained at surgery.

In DNA, the CDR3 is TGTGCCAGCTCACCCGGACAGGGCGGGGGAAAAACTGAAGCTTTCTTT. It specifies CASSPGQGGGKTEAFF. The rearrangement links TRBV18 to TRBJ1-1; 8 bases fit TRBD1. This CDR3 spans 16 amino acids. Germline V gene sequence: CDR1 KGHSH, CDR2 LQKENI. Unmatched junction bases numbered 11, after V lost 3 bases and J lost 5 bases.